This T cell receptor beta chain was sequenced during a study of blood T cell repertoires in COVID-19. Deletions cut 7 bases from V and 7 bases from J, with 10 bases between. This CDR3 region has 11 residues. CDR1 and CDR2 (germline): LGHDT, YNNKEL (reference sequence). Per the study methods: Using reference gene primer amplification, nucleated cell counts were estimated. Profiled with immunoSEQ multiplex PCR; TCRdb holds only in-frame clones, not every one. V and J calls and clone size are copied from that table; D and trimming were computed from the DNA. The profile shows 150,000 or so clones, about 80% of them singletons.

The sequence came from a woman aged 80 or over with acute or convalescent COVID-19. Source material: peripheral blood. J is TRBJ1-1 and V is TRBV3-1 (or the pseudogene TRBV3-2); unclear D gene. DNA for the CDR3: TGTGCCAGCATCGAGGAGGGTGAAGCTTTCTTT. This codes for CASIEEGEAFF.